The entry below gives a single T cell receptor beta chain sequence along with its context. The antigen is unknown. V was cut by 1 base and J by 5 bases, with 7 bases left in between. CDR3 size: 13 residues. CDR1 is KGHDR and CDR2 is SFDVKD in the germline V gene. TCRdb reanalysed the 5' RACE reads using MiXCR and keeps one entry per CDR3 protein. The sample has more than 650,000 distinct CDR3 sequences, about 10% seen once. The entry originates in a study of CD8 T cells in ankylosing spondylitis. Study-level findings and limits: Characteristic, it appeared, of ankylosing spondylitis blood was a TCR beta motif of seven or eight highly homologous variants. Reported data indicate significant enrichment of disease-linked clones within matched ankylosing spondylitis synovial fluid.

This chain links TRBV24-1 with TRBJ1-1; tentative D call: TRBD1 (5 bases). This TCR came from a male donor with ankylosing spondylitis. The sequenced sample consisted of blood, either unsorted or a sorted T cell fraction (not recorded which). The CDR3 spells CATSDFGGTEAFF. The CDR3 DNA reads TGTGCCACCAGTGATTTTGGGGGAACTGAAGCTTTCTTT.